Sequencing of this T cell receptor beta chain was carried out in a study of blood T cell repertoires in COVID-19. About the research overall: T cells, B-cell-depleted T cells, or PBMCs supplied cDNA or gDNA.

This table comes from immunoSEQ multiplex PCR, and its TCRdb copy is limited to in-frame clones, with some not included. The sample has 100,000 to 150,000 clones; approximately 87% are singletons. The CDR3 contains 14 residues. V was pared by 8 bases and J by 4 bases, with 16 bases between. Germline CDR1 MNHEY, CDR2 SMNVEV (reference sequence). The source is a man in his 70s with active COVID-19. Sample: peripheral blood. This rearrangement joins TRBV27 to TRBJ2-3, with D possibly being TRBD2 (6 bases). CDR3 protein: CASGASARADTQYF. In DNA, the CDR3 is TGTGCCAGCGGGGCTAGCGCGAGAGCAGATACGCAGTATTTT.